This TCR beta chain appears in the sequencing data of a study of neurological immune-mediated disorders. The junction had 7 bases not matched to a gene; V was cut back by 3 bases and J by 2 bases. CDR1 is SGHRS and CDR2 is YFSETQ in the germline V gene. This CDR3 contains 15 residues. The unsorted libraries were prepared from 2 million PBMCs (stored at -80 C). This clonotype was seen a few times. MiXCR was run by TCRdb on the 5' RACE reads, yielding one entry per CDR3 protein. The table has 15,000 to 20,000 distinct CDR3 sequences, under 35% seen once; the top ten hold roughly a third. This clonotype was sampled from a man aged 50 or older with HTLV-1-associated myelopathy (HAM/TSP). Sequenced input: PBMCs. The gene calls are TRBV5-1 and TRBJ1-1; TRBD1 aligns across 7 bases. The CDR3 bases are TGCGCCAGCAGCTCGGAGATAGGGGGCAACACTGAAGCTTTCTTT. This gives the protein CASSSEIGGNTEAFF.